Presented here are 2 T cell receptor beta chains from one specimen sequenced in a study of blood T cell repertoires in COVID-19. This table comes from immunoSEQ multiplex PCR, and its TCRdb copy is limited to in-frame clones, with some not included. The repertoire has around 250,000 clones, more than 75% of them found once; the top ten carry approximately 2.1%. What was sequenced was PBMCs or T cells enriched from blood (not recorded which). These receptors were obtained from a woman between 50 and 59 years old who had recovered from COVID-19.

The chain recombines TRBV5-1 with TRBJ2-3; a weak D match, TRBD1 (6 bases). CDR3 length equals 13 residues. Germline V gene lookup returns CDR1 SGHRS and CDR2 YFSETQ. Trimming pared 6 bases from V and 2 bases from J, leaving 10 bases between. Here the CDR3 reads CASTRQDTDTQYF. As DNA, the CDR3 is TGCGCCAGCACCCGACAGGACACAGATACGCAGTATTTT.

The V gene is TRBV28, the J gene TRBJ1-2; D is unresolved. Germline V gives CDR1 MDHEN, CDR2 SYDVKM. V shed 4 bases and J shed 8 bases, with 17 bases lying between them. The CDR3 covers 14 residues. CDR3 amino acids: CASSSPGLDKGYTF. CDR3 nucleotides: TGTGCCAGCAGTTCCCCAGGACTGGATAAAGGCTACACCTTC.